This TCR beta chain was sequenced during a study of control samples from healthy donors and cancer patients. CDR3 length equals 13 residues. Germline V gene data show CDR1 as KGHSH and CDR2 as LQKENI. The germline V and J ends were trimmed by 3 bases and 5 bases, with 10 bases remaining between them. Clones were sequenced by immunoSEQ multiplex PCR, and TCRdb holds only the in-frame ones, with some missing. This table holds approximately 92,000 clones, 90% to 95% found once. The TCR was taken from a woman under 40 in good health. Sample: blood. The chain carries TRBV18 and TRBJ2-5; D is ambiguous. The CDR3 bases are TGTGCCAGCTCACCTTTGGGTCAGGAGACCCAGTACTTC. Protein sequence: CASSPLGQETQYF.